This T cell receptor beta chain originates from a study of Graves' ophthalmopathy and Graves' hyperthyroidism. Study context: The stable label applied to hyperthyroidism with no ophthalmopathy within 18 months of follow-up.

On this clonotype itself: Its antigen is still unknown.

Germline V gene lookup returns CDR1 DFQATT and CDR2 SNEGSKA (reference sequence). The CDR3 extends over 15 amino acids. Trimming shortened V by 6 bases and J by 1 base, and 15 bases separated the two germline ends. Other autoimmune diseases, uncontrolled infections, pregnancy or lactation ruled patients out of participation. RNA transcripts provided the template for amplifying TCR beta CDR3 regions. RT-PCR was first run with HTBI primers, then multiplex PCR in a second round. TCRdb processed the multiplex PCR reads anew with MiXCR; each CDR3 protein has one entry. This table holds approximately 1.2 million distinct CDR3 sequences, about 35% found once. Study outcomes and limitations: Among thyroid clonotypes expanded above 0.001 frequency, most also appeared in blood. Cross-validated, the 13-signature model showed 87.88%/81.08% sensitivity/specificity, and 80%/75% in the test set.

The gene calls are TRBV20-1 and TRBJ1-4; possible D gene TRBD1, 6 bases. This receptor was obtained from an adult man with Graves' hyperthyroidism. Sequenced sample: peripheral blood or thyroid tissue (not recorded which). Written as DNA, the CDR3 is TGCAGTGCGCGGGGGCGAGGTGTAACTAATGAAAAACTGTTTTTT. This gives the protein CSARGRGVTNEKLFF.